One sample yielded the 9 T cell receptor beta chains listed below, sequenced in a study of T cell responses to AZD1222 COVID-19 vaccine. TCRdb's table, derived via immunoSEQ multiplex PCR, lists solely in-frame clones and lacks some. The sample records about 160,000 clones, more than 85% being singletons. The starting material was peripheral blood, obtained 28 days after the second AZD1222 dose. The receptor source for this set is an adult who received the AZD1222 COVID-19 vaccine.

V gene TRBV11-2 combines with J gene TRBJ2-5; maybe TRBD1 (6 bases). This CDR3 spans 15 amino acids. Trimming took 5 bases from V and 7 from J, leaving 20 bases between them. Germline V CDR1 and CDR2: SGHAT, FQNNGV. CDR3 sequence: CASSPRPGAQGTQYF. CDR3 coding DNA: TGTGCCAGCAGCCCCAGGCCAGGGGCCCAGGGGACCCAGTACTTC.

The gene calls are TRBV5-4 and TRBJ1-1, with 10 nucleotides matching TRBD1. V was pared by 3 bases and J by 1 base, with 9 bases of the junction left unmatched. Germline V lookup: CDR1 SGHNT, CDR2 YYREEE (reference sequence). The CDR3 contains 17 residues. This CDR3 is CASSWPGQGFSNTEAFF. The CDR3 region has the DNA TGTGCCAGCAGCTGGCCGGGACAGGGGTTTTCGAACACTGAAGCTTTCTTT.

The chain employs TRBV6-6 and TRBJ2-3, with TRBD2 matching 9 bases. The CDR3 is made up of 16 amino acids. V was pared by 0 bases and J by 4 bases, with 5 bases of the junction left unmatched. Germline assignment: CDR1 MNHNY and CDR2 SVGAGI (reference sequence). The CDR3 sequence is CASSYSPREGPDTQYF. The CDR3 DNA sequence: TGTGCCAGCAGTTACTCACCGCGGGAGGGCCCAGATACGCAGTATTTT.

The V and J genes are TRBV2 and TRBJ2-1; D perhaps matches TRBD1 (6 bases). There are 13 residues in the CDR3. From germline, CDR1 is SNHLY and CDR2 FYNNEI. V was pared by 6 bases and J by 4 bases, with 10 bases between. The CDR3 loop reads CASRRQVYNEQFF. The CDR3 DNA is TGTGCCAGCAGGAGACAGGTTTACAATGAGCAGTTCTTC.

This chain uses TRBV15 with TRBJ2-7; TRBD1 might be the D (6 bases). The V end lost 3 bases, the J end lost 1 base, and 10 bases lay between the germline ends. Looked up from germline, CDR1 is LNHNV and CDR2 is YYDKDF (reference sequence). This CDR3 has 14 amino acids. The CDR3 loop is CATSSTGTSYEQYF. The CDR3 coding sequence is TGTGCCACCAGCAGTACCGGGACATCCTACGAGCAGTACTTC. The full variable domain, with the rest looked up from reference TRBV15 and TRBJ2-7, is DAMVIQNPRYQVTQFGKPVTLSCSQTLNHNVMYWYQQKSSQAPKLLFHYYDKDFNNEADTPDNFQSRRPNTSFCFLDIRSPGLGDTAMYLCATSSTGTSYEQYFGPGTRLTVT.

The chain joins TRBV7-2 to TRBJ1-5, with a tentative D call TRBD1 (6 bases). This CDR3 is built from 14 residues. With 3 bases removed from V and 6 bases from J, the gap between germline ends came to 12 bases. Germline-derived CDR1 and CDR2 are SGHTA and FQGNSA. The CDR3 DNA is TGTGCCAGCAGCTTCGACAGGTCCATTCAGCCCCAGCATTTT. Protein sequence: CASSFDRSIQPQHF.

This chain joins TRBV6-6 and TRBJ2-1; no definite D call. With 2 bases removed from V and 5 bases from J, the gap between germline ends came to 7 bases. The CDR3 length is 13 residues. Germline-derived CDR1 and CDR2 are MNHNY and SVGAGI (reference sequence). The CDR3 loop is CASSYRMDNEQFF. In DNA form, the CDR3 reads TGTGCCAGCAGTTACCGGATGGACAATGAGCAGTTCTTC.

The chain couples TRBV5-3 to TRBJ1-2; D unclear. TRBV5-3 is assigned to the ORF class and has an uncertain function. V was pared by 5 bases and J by 6 bases, with 20 bases between. The CDR3 is made up of 15 amino acids. The CDR3 DNA reads TGTGCCAGAAGGGCCCCGGCGTCCTTAATGAATGGCTACACCTTC. It translates to CARRAPASLMNGYTF.

This rearrangement joins TRBV5-4 to TRBJ1-2, with a weak D call TRBD1 (5 bases). This CDR3 has 13 residues. The germline V and J ends were trimmed by 1 base and 5 bases, with 9 bases remaining between them. The germline CDR1 and CDR2 sequences are SGHNT and YYREEE (reference sequence). The CDR3 nucleotides are TGTGCCAGCAGCTTGACCAGGGAATATGGCTACACCTTC. Encoded protein: CASSLTREYGYTF.